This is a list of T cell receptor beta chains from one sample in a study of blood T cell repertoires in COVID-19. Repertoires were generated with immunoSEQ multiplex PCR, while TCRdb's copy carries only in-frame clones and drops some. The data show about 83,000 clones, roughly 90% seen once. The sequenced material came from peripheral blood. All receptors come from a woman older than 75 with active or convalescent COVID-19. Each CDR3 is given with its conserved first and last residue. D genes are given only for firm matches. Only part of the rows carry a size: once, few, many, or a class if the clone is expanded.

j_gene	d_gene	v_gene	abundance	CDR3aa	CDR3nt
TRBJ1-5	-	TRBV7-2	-	CASSPGMGQPQHF	TGTGCCAGCAGCCCCGGGATGGGTCAGCCCCAGCATTTT
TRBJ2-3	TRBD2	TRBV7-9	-	CASRSSGGTDTQYF	TGTGCCAGCAGATCTAGCGGGGGGACAGATACGCAGTATTTT
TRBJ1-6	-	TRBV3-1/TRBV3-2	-	CASSQVGQGNSPLHF	TGTGCCAGCAGCCAAGTAGGCCAGGGGAATTCACCCCTCCACTTT
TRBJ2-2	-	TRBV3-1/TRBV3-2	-	CASSRNTGFYTGELFF	TGTGCCAGCAGCCGAAATACAGGGTTTTACACCGGGGAGCTGTTTTTT
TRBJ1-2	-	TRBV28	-	CASTTRPGGYTF	TGTGCCAGCACCACCCGCCCGGGGGGCTACACCTTC
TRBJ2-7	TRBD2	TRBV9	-	CASSPRAGGPEQYF	TGTGCCAGCAGCCCTCGAGCGGGGGGGCCCGAGCAGTACTTC
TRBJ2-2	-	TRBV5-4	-	CASSLGTGLNTGELFF	TGTGCCAGCAGCTTGGGAACGGGGTTAAACACCGGGGAGCTGTTTTTT
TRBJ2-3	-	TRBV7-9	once	CASSSGLPFTDTQYF	TGTGCCAGCAGCTCCGGACTACCATTCACAGATACGCAGTATTTT
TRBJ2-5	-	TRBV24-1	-	CATSDSGRGQETQYF	TGTGCCACCAGTGATTCTGGAAGAGGCCAAGAGACCCAGTACTTC
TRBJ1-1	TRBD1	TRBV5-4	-	CASSLAGTGGSEAFF	TGTGCCAGCAGCTTGGCCGGGACAGGGGGCTCTGAAGCTTTCTTT
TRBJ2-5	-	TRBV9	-	CASSVGQTQETQYF	TGTGCCAGCAGCGTAGGGCAGACTCAAGAGACCCAGTACTTC
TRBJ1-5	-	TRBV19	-	CASSIGVGRQLLYSNQPQHF	TGTGCCAGTAGTATTGGGGTGGGTAGACAGCTACTTTATAGCAATCAGCCCCAGCATTTT
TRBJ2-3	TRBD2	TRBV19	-	CASRVPGGIDTQYF	TGTGCCAGTAGAGTCCCGGGGGGAATAGATACGCAGTATTTT
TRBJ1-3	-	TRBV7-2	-	CASSLDNHSGNTIYF	TGTGCCAGCAGCTTAGACAACCACTCTGGAAACACCATATATTTT
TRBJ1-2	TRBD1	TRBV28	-	CASSLPGGYGYTF	TGTGCCAGCAGTTTACCAGGGGGGTATGGCTACACCTTC
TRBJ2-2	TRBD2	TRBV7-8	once	CASSLWLAGGNTGELFF	TGTGCCAGCAGCTTATGGCTAGCGGGGGGGAACACCGGGGAGCTGTTTTTT
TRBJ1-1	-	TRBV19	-	CASRWNTEAFF	TGTGCCAGTCGGTGGAACACTGAAGCTTTCTTT
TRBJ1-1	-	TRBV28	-	CASSLAGNTEAFF	TGTGCCAGCAGTTTAGCAGGGAACACTGAAGCTTTCTTT
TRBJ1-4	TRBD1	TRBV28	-	CASSFSDRGLGEKLFF	TGTGCCAGCAGTTTCTCGGACAGGGGGCTAGGTGAAAAACTGTTTTTT
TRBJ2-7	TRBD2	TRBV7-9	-	CASSFVGGGEMKYF	TGTGCCAGCAGCTTCGTAGGCGGGGGGGAAATGAAGTACTTC
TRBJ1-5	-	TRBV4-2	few	CASSQEAAYSNQPQHF	TGTGCCAGCAGCCAAGAAGCAGCGTATAGCAATCAGCCCCAGCATTTT
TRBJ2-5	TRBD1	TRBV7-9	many	CASSARGRGRQETQYF	TGTGCCAGCAGCGCCCGGGGAAGGGGGCGTCAAGAGACCCAGTACTTC
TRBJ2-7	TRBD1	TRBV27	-	CASSLRQGNEQYF	TGTGCCAGCAGTCTCCGACAGGGGAATGAGCAGTACTTC
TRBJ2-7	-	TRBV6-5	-	CASSYSLEESSYEQYF	TGTGCCAGCAGTTACTCGTTGGAGGAAAGCTCCTACGAGCAGTACTTC
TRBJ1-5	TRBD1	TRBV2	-	CASREDRGRRNQPQHF	TGTGCCAGCAGAGAGGACAGGGGGCGCCGGAATCAGCCCCAGCATTTT
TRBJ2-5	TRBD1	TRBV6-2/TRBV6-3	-	CASSYNLRTGRPIQETQYF	TGTGCCAGCAGTTACAATCTTCGGACAGGGCGGCCCATCCAAGAGACCCAGTACTTC
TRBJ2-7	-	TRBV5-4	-	CASSLGQGPYEQYF	TGTGCCAGCAGCCTCGGTCAGGGCCCCTACGAGCAGTACTTC
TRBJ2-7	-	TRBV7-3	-	CASSLIQGSEQYF	TGTGCCAGCAGCCTAATCCAGGGTAGTGAGCAGTACTTC
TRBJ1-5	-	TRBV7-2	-	CASSLGRVPNQPQHF	TGTGCCAGCAGCTTAGGCCGGGTTCCCAATCAGCCCCAGCATTTT
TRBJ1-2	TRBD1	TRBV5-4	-	CASSLATGGSYGYTF	TGTGCCAGCAGCTTGGCCACAGGGGGCAGCTATGGCTACACCTTC
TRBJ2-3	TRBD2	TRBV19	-	CASSARLAATTDTQYF	TGTGCCAGTAGTGCCCGACTAGCGGCGACCACAGATACGCAGTATTTT
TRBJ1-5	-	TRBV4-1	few	CASSQDRDIPQPQHF	TGCGCCAGCAGCCAAGATAGGGACATCCCTCAGCCCCAGCATTTT